This T cell receptor beta chain derives from a study of T cell responses to AZD1222 COVID-19 vaccine. At the level of the study: The study pooled second doses at about 4 or about 12 weeks. Whole-study findings and limits: The sample set comprised mostly white British donors with more females, and clonal diversity was possibly underestimated. Just a handful of AZD1222 recipients were seropositive at baseline.

Details on this clone: What it binds is unknown.

Only in-frame clones appear in the TCRdb table, and some are missing; sequencing was by immunoSEQ multiplex PCR. Of some 140,000 clones in the sample, approximately 90% were seen once. Trimming left V 4 bases short and J 7 bases short, with 14 bases between. This CDR3 is 14 amino acids long. In germline, CDR1 is SGDLS, CDR2 YYNGEE. The clonotype comes from an adult in good health. V and J are TRBV9 and TRBJ2-2; D unresolved. The material sequenced was peripheral blood, taken on day 0 of AZD1222 vaccination. The CDR3 loop is CASSPYTSGGELFF. CDR3 bases: TGTGCCAGCAGCCCCTACACTTCGGGCGGGGAGCTGTTTTTT.